This TCR beta chain emerged from a study of blood T cell repertoires in COVID-19. Across the whole study: Spain, Italy and the United States supplied samples that represented acute and convalescent COVID-19. Sources were T cells, B-cell-depleted T cells, or PBMCs; the material itself was cDNA or gDNA.

Germline assignment: CDR1 SGHVS and CDR2 FNYEAQ. Trimming left V 1 base short and J 7 bases short, with 10 bases between. The CDR3 has 13 residues. As handled by the study authors: Amplification from reference gene primers served as the basis for estimated nucleated cell counts. Data came from immunoSEQ multiplex PCR; TCRdb stores just in-frame clones and leaves some out. V, J and clone size reflect that table, while D and trimming were determined from the DNA. Of 230,000 or so clones listed, roughly 80% are singletons. Sample: peripheral blood. The rearrangement links TRBV7-6 to TRBJ2-5; D remains unclear. This TCR was recovered from a human donor in a cohort sampled during active COVID-19. CDR3 region: CASSLGELRTQYF. The DNA for the CDR3 is TGTGCCAGCAGCTTAGGAGAACTAAGGACCCAGTACTTC.